The entry below describes one T cell receptor beta chain. CDR3 size: 15 residues. Losses at the gene ends were 4 bases for V and 3 bases for J; bases not matched to a gene: 6. CDR1 is MNHEY, CDR2 SMNVEV, per germline (reference sequence). For every donor, a draw yielded 8.5 to 10 milliliters of peripheral blood. The sample originates from a study of blood T cells in healthy people across ages. Primed by a sample-barcoded 5' primer and a J-beta primer mix, a second PCR proceeded for about 7 to 11 cycles. Each single sample gave us at least 2.5 million CDR3-containing paired-end reads. TCRdb re-analysed the 5' RACE reads in MiXCR, keeping a single row per CDR3 protein. The data hold around 650,000 distinct CDR3 sequences, with around two fifths observed a single time.

The chain joins TRBV27 to TRBJ2-7, with 10 bases lining up with TRBD2. The material sequenced was blood. This TCR was recovered from a man aged 80 or over in good health. The CDR3 DNA reads as TGTGCCAGCAGTTCTTTGCTAGCGGGAGACTACGAGCAGTACTTC. This sequence encodes CASSSLLAGDYEQYF.